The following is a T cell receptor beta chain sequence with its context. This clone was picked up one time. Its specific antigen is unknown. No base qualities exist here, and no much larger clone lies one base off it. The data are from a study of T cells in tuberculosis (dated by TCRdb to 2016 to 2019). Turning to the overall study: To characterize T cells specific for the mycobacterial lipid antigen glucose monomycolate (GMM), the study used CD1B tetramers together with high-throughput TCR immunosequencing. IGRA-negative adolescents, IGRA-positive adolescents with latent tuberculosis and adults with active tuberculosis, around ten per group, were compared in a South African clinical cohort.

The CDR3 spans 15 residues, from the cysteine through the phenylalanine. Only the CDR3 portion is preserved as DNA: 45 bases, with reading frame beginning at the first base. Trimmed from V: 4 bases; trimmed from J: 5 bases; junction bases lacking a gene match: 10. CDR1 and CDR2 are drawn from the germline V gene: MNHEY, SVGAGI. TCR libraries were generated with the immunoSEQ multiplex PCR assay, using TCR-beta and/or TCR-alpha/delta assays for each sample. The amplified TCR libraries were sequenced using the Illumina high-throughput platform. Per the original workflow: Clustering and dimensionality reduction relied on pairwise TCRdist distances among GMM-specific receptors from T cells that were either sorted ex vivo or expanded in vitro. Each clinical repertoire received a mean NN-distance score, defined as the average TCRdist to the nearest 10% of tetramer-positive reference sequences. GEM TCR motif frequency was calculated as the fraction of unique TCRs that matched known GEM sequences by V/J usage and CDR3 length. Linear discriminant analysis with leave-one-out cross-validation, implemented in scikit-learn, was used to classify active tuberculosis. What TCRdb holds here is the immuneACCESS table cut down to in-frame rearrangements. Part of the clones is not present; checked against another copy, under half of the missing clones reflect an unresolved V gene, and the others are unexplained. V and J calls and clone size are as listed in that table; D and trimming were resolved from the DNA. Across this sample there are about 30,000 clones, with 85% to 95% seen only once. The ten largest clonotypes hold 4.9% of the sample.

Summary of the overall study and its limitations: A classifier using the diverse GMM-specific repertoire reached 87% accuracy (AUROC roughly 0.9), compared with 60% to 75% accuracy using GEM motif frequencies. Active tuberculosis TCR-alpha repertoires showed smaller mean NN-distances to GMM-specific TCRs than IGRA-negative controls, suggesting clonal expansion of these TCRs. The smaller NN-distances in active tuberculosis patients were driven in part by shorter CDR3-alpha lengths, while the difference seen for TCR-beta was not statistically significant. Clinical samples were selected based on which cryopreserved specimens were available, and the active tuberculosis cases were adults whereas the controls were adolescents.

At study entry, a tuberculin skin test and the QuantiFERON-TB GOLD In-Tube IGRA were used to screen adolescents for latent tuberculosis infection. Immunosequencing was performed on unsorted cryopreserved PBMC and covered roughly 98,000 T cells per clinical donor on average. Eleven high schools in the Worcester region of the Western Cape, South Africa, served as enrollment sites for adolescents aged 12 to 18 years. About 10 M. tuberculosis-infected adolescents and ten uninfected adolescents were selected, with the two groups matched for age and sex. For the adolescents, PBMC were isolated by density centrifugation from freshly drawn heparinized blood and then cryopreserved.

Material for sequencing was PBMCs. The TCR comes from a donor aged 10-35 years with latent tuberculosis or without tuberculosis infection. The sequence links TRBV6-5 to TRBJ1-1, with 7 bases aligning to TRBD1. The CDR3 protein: CASSFLDRRSTEAFF. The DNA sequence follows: TGTGCCAGCAGTTTCCTGGACAGGAGAAGTACTGAAGCTTTCTTT.